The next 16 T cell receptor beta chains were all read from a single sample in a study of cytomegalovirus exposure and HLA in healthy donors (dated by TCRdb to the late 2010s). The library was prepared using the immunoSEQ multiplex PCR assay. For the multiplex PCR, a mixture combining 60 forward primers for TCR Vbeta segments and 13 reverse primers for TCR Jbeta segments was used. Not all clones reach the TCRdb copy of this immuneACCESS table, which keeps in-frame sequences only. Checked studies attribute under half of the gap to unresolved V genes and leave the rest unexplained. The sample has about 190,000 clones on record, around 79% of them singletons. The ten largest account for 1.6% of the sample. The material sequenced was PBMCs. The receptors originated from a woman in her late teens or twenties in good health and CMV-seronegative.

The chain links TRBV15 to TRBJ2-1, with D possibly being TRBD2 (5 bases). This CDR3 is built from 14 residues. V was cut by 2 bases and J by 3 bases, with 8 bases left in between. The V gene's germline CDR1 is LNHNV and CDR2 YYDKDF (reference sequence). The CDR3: CATSRTGSYNEQFF. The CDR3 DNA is TGTGCCACCAGCAGAACGGGGAGCTACAATGAGCAGTTCTTC.

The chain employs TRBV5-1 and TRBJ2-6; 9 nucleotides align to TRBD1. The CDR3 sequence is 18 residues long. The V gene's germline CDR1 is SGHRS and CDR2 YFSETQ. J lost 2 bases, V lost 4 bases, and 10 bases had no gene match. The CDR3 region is CASSPTTGGSAGANVLTF. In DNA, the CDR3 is TGCGCCAGCAGCCCTACGACAGGGGGATCCGCTGGGGCCAACGTCCTGACTTTC.

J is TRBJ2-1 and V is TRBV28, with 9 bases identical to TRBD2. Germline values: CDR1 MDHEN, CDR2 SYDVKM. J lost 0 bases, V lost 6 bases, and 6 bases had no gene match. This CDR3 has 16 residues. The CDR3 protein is CASSNLAGSSYNEQFF. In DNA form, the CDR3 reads TGTGCCAGCAGCAATCTAGCGGGGAGCTCCTACAATGAGCAGTTCTTC. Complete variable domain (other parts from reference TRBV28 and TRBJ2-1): DVKVTQSSRYLVKRTGEKVFLECVQDMDHENMFWYRQDPGLGLRLIYFSYDVKMKEKGDIPEGYSVSREKKERFSLILESASTNQTSMYLCASSNLAGSSYNEQFFGPGTRLTVL.

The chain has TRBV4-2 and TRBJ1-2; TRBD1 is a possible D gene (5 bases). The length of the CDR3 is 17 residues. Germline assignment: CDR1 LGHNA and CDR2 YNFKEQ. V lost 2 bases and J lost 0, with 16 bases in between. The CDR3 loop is CASSQQGKDTPNYGYTF. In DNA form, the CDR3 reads TGTGCCAGCAGCCAACAAGGGAAGGACACTCCTAACTATGGCTACACCTTC.

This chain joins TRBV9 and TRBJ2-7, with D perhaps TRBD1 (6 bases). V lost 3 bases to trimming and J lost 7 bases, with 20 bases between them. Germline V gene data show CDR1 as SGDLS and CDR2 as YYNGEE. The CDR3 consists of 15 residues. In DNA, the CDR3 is TGTGCCAGCAGCGCAACAGGGTCATCTATGGGGGAGCAGTACTTC. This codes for CASSATGSSMGEQYF.

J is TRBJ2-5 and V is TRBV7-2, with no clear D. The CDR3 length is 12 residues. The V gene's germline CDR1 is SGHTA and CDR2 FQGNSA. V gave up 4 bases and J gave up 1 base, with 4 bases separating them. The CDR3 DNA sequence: TGTGCCAGCAGCTCCCGCCAAGAGACCCAGTACTTC. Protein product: CASSSRQETQYF.

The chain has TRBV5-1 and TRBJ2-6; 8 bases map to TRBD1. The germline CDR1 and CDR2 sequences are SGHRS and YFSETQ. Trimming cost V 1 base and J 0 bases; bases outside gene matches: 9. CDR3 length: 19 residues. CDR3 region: CASSLSPGQEISGANVLTF. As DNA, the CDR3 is TGCGCCAGCAGCTTGAGTCCGGGACAGGAGATCTCTGGGGCCAACGTCCTGACTTTC.

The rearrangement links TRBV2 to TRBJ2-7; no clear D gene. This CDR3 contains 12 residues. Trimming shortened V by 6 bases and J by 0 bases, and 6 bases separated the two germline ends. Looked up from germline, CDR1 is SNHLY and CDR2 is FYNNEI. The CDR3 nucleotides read TGTGCCAGCAGACAGAGCTCCTACGAGCAGTACTTC. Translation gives CASRQSSYEQYF.

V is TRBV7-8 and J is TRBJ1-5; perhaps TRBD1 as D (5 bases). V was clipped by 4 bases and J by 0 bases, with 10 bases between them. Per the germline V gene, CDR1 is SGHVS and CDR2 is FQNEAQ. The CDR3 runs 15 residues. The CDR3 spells CASSWDLNSNQPQHF. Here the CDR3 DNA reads TGTGCCAGCAGCTGGGACTTAAATAGCAATCAGCCCCAGCATTTT.

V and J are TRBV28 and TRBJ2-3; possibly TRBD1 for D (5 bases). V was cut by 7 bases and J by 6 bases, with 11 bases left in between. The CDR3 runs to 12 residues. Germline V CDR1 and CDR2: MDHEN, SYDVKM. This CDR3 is CASIKGRDTQYF. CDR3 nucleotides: TGTGCCAGCATTAAGGGGCGCGATACGCAGTATTTT.

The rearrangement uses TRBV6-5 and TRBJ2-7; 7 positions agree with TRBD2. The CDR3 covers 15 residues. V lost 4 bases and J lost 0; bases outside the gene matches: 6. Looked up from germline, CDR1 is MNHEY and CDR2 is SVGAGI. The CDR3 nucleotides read TGTGCCAGCAGTTCCGGACGGGAGGCCTCCTACGAGCAGTACTTC. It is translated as CASSSGREASYEQYF.

The CDR3 sequence: CASSDSSGRASYNEQFF. The CDR3 DNA sequence: TGCGCCAGCAGTGATTCTAGCGGGAGGGCCTCCTACAATGAGCAGTTCTTC. J is TRBJ2-1 and V is TRBV10-1, with 12 bases matching TRBD2. The trim removed 3 bases at V and 0 bases at J, leaving 3 bases unmatched. The CDR3 extends over 17 amino acids. Germline V gene sequence: CDR1 WNHNN, CDR2 SYGVQD (reference sequence).

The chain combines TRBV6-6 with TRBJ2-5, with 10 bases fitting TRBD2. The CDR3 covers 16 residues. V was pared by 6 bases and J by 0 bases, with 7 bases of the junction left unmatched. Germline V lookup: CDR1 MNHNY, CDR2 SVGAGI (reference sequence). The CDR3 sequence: CASSLGLAAHQETQYF. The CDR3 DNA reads TGTGCCAGCAGCCTCGGACTAGCGGCCCACCAAGAGACCCAGTACTTC.

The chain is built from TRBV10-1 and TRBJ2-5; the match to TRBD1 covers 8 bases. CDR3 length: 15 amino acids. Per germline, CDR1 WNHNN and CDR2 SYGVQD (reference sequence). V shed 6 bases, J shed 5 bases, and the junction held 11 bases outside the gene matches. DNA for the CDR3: TGCGCCAGCAGCCCCGGAGACAGGGGCTCGGAGACCCAGTACTTC. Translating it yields CASSPGDRGSETQYF.

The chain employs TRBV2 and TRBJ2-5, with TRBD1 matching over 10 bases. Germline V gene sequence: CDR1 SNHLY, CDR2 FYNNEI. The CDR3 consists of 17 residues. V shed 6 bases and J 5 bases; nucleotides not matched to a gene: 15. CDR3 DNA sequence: TGTGCCAGCAGCCATCCACCAGGGACAGGGGTTTTGGAGACCCAGTACTTC. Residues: CASSHPPGTGVLETQYF.

As DNA, the CDR3 is TGTGCCAGCAGCTTATCGGAGGGCTCCTACGAGCAGTACTTC. It specifies CASSLSEGSYEQYF. This chain joins TRBV11-2 and TRBJ2-7; D possibly corresponds to TRBD2 (6 bases). The germline V gene encodes CDR1 SGHAT and CDR2 FQNNGV. The V end lost 2 bases, the J end lost 0 bases, and 8 bases lay between the germline ends. The length of the CDR3 is 14 residues.